The 27 T cell receptor beta chains below come from one sample, sequenced in a study of cytomegalovirus exposure and HLA in healthy donors. 13 Jbeta primers and 60 Vbeta primers were used for the PCR. TCRdb's copy holds only in-frame clones and misses some; the assay was immunoSEQ multiplex PCR. The data show 100,000 to 140,000 clones, around 78% seen once. The sample comprised PBMCs. Every receptor here comes from a man aged 25-45 years in good health and CMV-seronegative.

This sequence joins TRBV28 and TRBJ1-4; TRBD1 agrees at 7 bases. Germline CDR1 reads MDHEN; CDR2 reads SYDVKM. Trimming cost V 5 bases and J 10 bases; bases outside gene matches: 10. This CDR3 contains 14 residues. CDR3 sequence (DNA): TGTGCCAGCAGTCCCTTGGGGACAGCAGGAAAACTGTTTTTT. Its protein product is CASSPLGTAGKLFF.

The CDR3 DNA follows: TGCGCCAGCAGCCGAGGGGGGGGGACAGGGCGAAATCCCCCCTACGAGCAGTACTTC. This sequence encodes CASSRGGGTGRNPPYEQYF. This sequence joins TRBV4-1 and TRBJ2-7, with 9 bases lining up with TRBD1. This CDR3 is built from 19 residues. Germline V gene sequence: CDR1 MGHRA, CDR2 YSYEKL. Trimming cost V 4 bases and J 2 bases; bases outside gene matches: 18.

The chain carries TRBV2 and TRBJ2-3; 10 bases are shared with TRBD2. The length of the CDR3 is 18 residues. Trimming cost V 11 bases and J 2 bases; bases outside gene matches: 19. The germline CDR1 and CDR2 sequences are SNHLY and FYNNEI. The CDR3: CALGEAGGKSPITDTQYF. CDR3 DNA sequence: TGTGCCTTGGGGGAAGCGGGGGGGAAAAGTCCCATCACAGATACGCAGTATTTT.

The chain couples TRBV27 to TRBJ2-3, with a tentative D call TRBD1 (6 bases). The CDR3 runs 16 residues. With 5 bases removed from V and 0 bases from J, the gap between germline ends came to 15 bases. CDR1 and CDR2 from the germline V gene are MNHEY and SMNVEV (reference sequence). CDR3 coding DNA: TGTGCCAGCAGTGGGTTACAGGGCACTAGCACAGATACGCAGTATTTT. This gives the protein CASSGLQGTSTDTQYF.

This chain connects TRBV5-1 to TRBJ2-7; TRBD1 agrees at 7 bases. V was pared by 8 bases and J by 2 bases, with 13 bases of the junction left unmatched. CDR1 SGHRS and CDR2 YFSETQ come from the germline V gene. This CDR3 is built from 15 residues. CDR3 DNA sequence: TGCGCCAGTTTTTTCAGGGGGAAGGGGGCCTACGAGCAGTACTTC. It codes for CASFFRGKGAYEQYF. The whole variable domain, filled in from reference TRBV5-1 and TRBJ2-7, reads KAGVTQTPRYLIKTRGQQVTLSCSPISGHRSVSWYQQTPGQGLQFLFEYFSETQRNKGNFPGRFSGRQFSNSRSEMNVSTLELGDSALYLCASFFRGKGAYEQYFGPGTRLTVT.

This clone was detected only once. This chain uses TRBV5-6 with TRBJ2-5, with D possibly being TRBD2 (6 bases). CDR1 is SGHDT, CDR2 YYEEEE, per germline. The CDR3 runs 14 residues. Trimming shortened V by 6 bases and J by 5 bases, and 17 bases separated the two germline ends. The CDR3 DNA follows: TGTGCCAGCAAATTGTGGGGGGTGTCGGAGACCCAGTACTTC. Its translation is CASKLWGVSETQYF.

This clone was recorded many times. The chain joins TRBV5-1 to TRBJ2-3, with 8 bases fitting TRBD1. The length of the CDR3 is 17 residues. Germline V CDR1 and CDR2: SGHRS, YFSETQ. Germline trimming cut 3 bases from V and 0 bases from J; bases unmatched to any gene: 9. The CDR3 coding sequence is TGCGCCAGCAGCTCCGGGACAGGTACCTCTAGCACAGATACGCAGTATTTT. This codes for CASSSGTGTSSTDTQYF.

This clone has only a few counts. V gene TRBV5-4 combines with J gene TRBJ2-7, with D perhaps matching TRBD1 (6 bases). Per germline, CDR1 SGHNT and CDR2 YYREEE (reference sequence). The CDR3 totals 14 residues. V was cut by 0 bases and J by 1 base, with 8 bases left in between. CDR3 residues: CASSLATGSYEQYF. The CDR3 bases are TGTGCCAGCAGCTTGGCGACAGGTTCCTACGAGCAGTACTTC.

This clone has just a few counts. The chain recombines TRBV6-1 with TRBJ1-4; D gene uncertain. Germline lookup yields CDR1 MNHNS and CDR2 SASEGT. This CDR3 comprises 17 residues. V was trimmed by 3 bases and J by 2 bases, leaving 16 bases between them. The chain's CDR3 is CASSDEADPATNEKLFF. DNA of the CDR3: TGTGCCAGCAGTGACGAGGCAGATCCAGCGACTAATGAAAAACTGTTTTTT.

This clone was observed once. The genes are TRBV27 and TRBJ2-1; TRBD2 is a possible D gene (5 bases). The V gene's germline CDR1 is MNHEY and CDR2 SMNVEV (reference sequence). V shed 3 bases and J shed 9 bases, with 6 bases lying between them. The CDR3 loop spans 11 amino acids. The CDR3, as DNA: TGTGCCAGCAGTTTCGGAGGTGAGCAGTTCTTC. It specifies CASSFGGEQFF.

This clone was picked up a small number of times. This sequence joins TRBV6-1 and TRBJ2-1; TRBD1 matches 9 bases. Germline CDR1 is MNHNS and CDR2 is SASEGT. Unmatched junction bases numbered 6, after V lost 5 bases and J lost 7 bases. The CDR3 runs to 14 residues. In DNA form, the CDR3 reads TGTGCCAGCAGTACATTACAGGGGGCGAATGAGCAGTTCTTC. Its protein is CASSTLQGANEQFF.

The chain recombines TRBV10-2 with TRBJ2-7, with TRBD2 identical over 8 bases. Germline CDR1 and CDR2: WSHSY and SAAADI. The trim removed 2 bases at V and 5 bases at J, leaving 5 bases unmatched. The CDR3 totals 14 residues. The CDR3 loop reads CASSERGGHDEQYF. The CDR3 region has the DNA TGCGCCAGCAGTGAGCGGGGGGGCCACGACGAGCAGTACTTC.

The rearrangement links TRBV7-9 to TRBJ1-1, with TRBD1 matching 7 bases. Germline V gene data show CDR1 as SEHNR and CDR2 as FQNEAQ (reference sequence). This CDR3 has 16 amino acids. Losses at the gene ends were 0 bases for V and 2 bases for J; bases not matched to a gene: 6. CDR3 in amino acids: CASSLASKGANTEAFF. The DNA of the CDR3 is TGTGCCAGCAGCTTAGCGAGTAAGGGGGCAAACACTGAAGCTTTCTTT.

V and J are TRBV10-1 and TRBJ2-3; 8 bases fit TRBD1. J lost 2 bases, V lost 4 bases, and 5 bases had no gene match. CDR1 is WNHNN, CDR2 SYGVQD, per germline (reference sequence). This CDR3 spans 15 amino acids. The CDR3 protein is CASSAGQGLTDTQYF. Here the CDR3 DNA reads TGCGCCAGCAGTGCCGGACAGGGCCTCACAGATACGCAGTATTTT.

J is TRBJ2-7 and V is TRBV10-3; TRBD1 is a possible D gene (7 bases). The better agreement between TRBJ2-1 and the DNA end casts doubt on the J call. The CDR3 sequence is 15 residues long. Looked up from germline, CDR1 is ENHRY and CDR2 is SYGVKD. CDR3 coding DNA: TGTGCCACAAATGGCGGGGACAGCTCCTACAATGAGCAGTTCTTC. Protein: CATNGGDSSYNEQFF.

V and J are TRBV5-1 and TRBJ1-1; perhaps TRBD1 as D (5 bases). Germline V gene data show CDR1 as SGHRS and CDR2 as YFSETQ. Between the trimmed V and J ends, which lost 1 base and 0 bases, there was a span of 7 bases. This CDR3 has 14 residues. CDR3 DNA: TGCGCCAGCAGCTTGCAGGACATGAACACTGAAGCTTTCTTT. This codes for CASSLQDMNTEAFF.

This chain joins TRBV7-3 and TRBJ1-6; TRBD1 matches 9 bases. The CDR3 covers 14 residues. The germline V gene encodes CDR1 SGHTA and CDR2 FQGTGA. The V and J ends lost 5 bases and 7 bases, in that order; junction bases with no gene match: 3. CDR3 in amino acids: CASSVGTGNSPLHF. Here the CDR3 DNA reads TGTGCCAGCAGCGTCGGGACAGGGAATTCACCCCTCCACTTT. The entire variable domain, with the rest obtained from reference TRBV7-3 and TRBJ1-6, is as follows: GAGVSQTPSNKVTEKGKYVELRCDPISGHTALYWYRQSLGQGPEFLIYFQGTGAADDSGLPNDRFFAVRPEGSVSTLKIQRTERGDSAVYLCASSVGTGNSPLHFGNGTRLTVT.

The rearrangement joins TRBV9 to TRBJ2-3, with 12 bases fitting TRBD1. V shed 3 bases and J 9 bases; nucleotides not matched to a gene: 8. The CDR3 extends over 15 amino acids. Germline V lookup: CDR1 SGDLS, CDR2 YYNGEE. The CDR3 sequence is CASSAGTGGARTQYF. The CDR3 coding sequence is TGTGCCAGCAGCGCCGGGACAGGGGGCGCAAGGACGCAGTATTTT.

This rearrangement joins TRBV19 to TRBJ1-4; D is ambiguous. The CDR3 sequence is 16 residues long. Germline loops: CDR1 LNHDA, CDR2 SQIVND (reference sequence). Trimming left V 4 bases short and J 0 bases short, with 12 bases between. The CDR3, as DNA: TGTGCCAGTAGTAAAAGTCTAGGCGCAACTAATGAAAAACTGTTTTTT. Translated, it gives CASSKSLGATNEKLFF.

The chain carries TRBV6-1 and TRBJ2-7; 13 bases are a match to TRBD2. CDR1 is MNHNS, CDR2 SASEGT, per germline. This CDR3 contains 14 residues. Unmatched junction bases numbered 0, after V lost 1 base and J lost 6 bases. The CDR3 nucleotides are TGTGCCAGCAGTGAAGGGACTAGCGGGGGCGAGCAGTACTTC. As protein: CASSEGTSGGEQYF.

In its sample, this clone was seen a few times. The rearrangement links TRBV2 to TRBJ1-4; 10 bases fit TRBD1. With 7 bases clipped from V and 8 bases from J, the junction kept 7 bases outside the gene matches. The CDR3 loop spans 14 amino acids. CDR1 and CDR2 from the germline V gene are SNHLY and FYNNEI. The CDR3 sequence: CASNSDRGREKLFF. The DNA of the CDR3 is TGTGCCAGCAACTCCGACAGGGGGCGCGAAAAACTGTTTTTT.

V usage is TRBV5-1 and J usage is TRBJ2-2, with 11 nucleotides matching TRBD2. The V and J ends lost 2 bases and 4 bases, in that order; junction bases with no gene match: 4. Germline CDR1 and CDR2: SGHRS and YFSETQ. CDR3 length: 16 residues. CDR3 region: CASSFVTSGVTGELFF. In DNA form, the CDR3 reads TGCGCCAGCAGCTTTGTGACTAGCGGGGTCACCGGGGAGCTGTTTTTT.

The rearrangement joins TRBV19 to TRBJ1-1; D call uncertain. V lost 7 bases to trimming and J lost 6 bases, with 15 bases between them. This CDR3 contains 13 residues. From germline, CDR1 is LNHDA and CDR2 SQIVND (reference sequence). In DNA form, the CDR3 reads TGTGCCAGTACCTATTTTTTGGGCTCTGAAGCTTTCTTT. Its translation: CASTYFLGSEAFF.

The gene calls are TRBV5-1 and TRBJ2-3; TRBD1 agrees at 8 bases. V trimming: 6 bases; J trimming: 7 bases; junction bases outside the gene matches: 13. The CDR3 has 15 residues. CDR1 and CDR2 (germline): SGHRS, YFSETQ. The CDR3 sequence is CASTTQGEVTYTQYF. Here the CDR3 DNA reads TGCGCCAGCACCACACAGGGGGAGGTAACATATACGCAGTATTTT.

Comment on this clone: The same CDR3 is also encoded by other DNA sequences in this sample. V and J are TRBV19 and TRBJ2-1; D is unclear. CDR3 length equals 14 residues. Germline-derived CDR1 and CDR2 are LNHDA and SQIVND (reference sequence). V was pared by 3 bases and J by 0 bases, with 6 bases between. CDR3 nucleotides: TGTGCCAGTAGTATCACTGGCTCCTACAATGAGCAGTTCTTC. This sequence encodes CASSITGSYNEQFF.

The rearrangement joins TRBV10-3 to TRBJ2-3, with 10 positions matching TRBD2. Germline assignment: CDR1 ENHRY and CDR2 SYGVKD. V trimming: 2 bases; J trimming: 3 bases; junction bases outside the gene matches: 5. The CDR3 covers 16 residues. The CDR3: CAISEPTSGKTDTQYF. CDR3 nucleotides: TGTGCCATCAGTGAGCCTACTAGCGGGAAAACAGATACGCAGTATTTT.

The gene calls are TRBV5-1 and TRBJ1-1; D not resolved. CDR1 and CDR2 from the germline V gene are SGHRS and YFSETQ. Trimming shortened V by 5 bases and J by 0 bases, and 8 bases separated the two germline ends. This CDR3 contains 13 residues. The CDR3 sequence is CASRSQLNTEAFF. The CDR3 region has the DNA TGCGCCAGCAGGTCACAGCTGAACACTGAAGCTTTCTTT. Combining the CDR3 with reference TRBV5-1 and TRBJ1-1 gives the whole variable domain KAGVTQTPRYLIKTRGQQVTLSCSPISGHRSVSWYQQTPGQGLQFLFEYFSETQRNKGNFPGRFSGRQFSNSRSEMNVSTLELGDSALYLCASRSQLNTEAFFGQGTRLTVV.